What follows are 28 T cell receptor beta chains derived from one specimen sequenced in a study of blood T cells in healthy people across ages. Sample-barcoded 5' priming and a J-beta primer mix drove a second PCR of roughly 6 to 12 cycles. MiXCR, run by TCRdb on the 5' RACE reads, gives a single entry per CDR3 protein. Of about 640,000 distinct CDR3 sequences detected, around 54% appear once; the ten largest clones hold over 35%. Sequencing was done on a sample of blood. Receptors were obtained from a man between 60 and 75 years old in good health.

The chain carries TRBV5-6 and TRBJ2-5, with TRBD1 matching 9 bases. The DNA matches TRBJ2-7 better at its end, which makes the J call doubtful. The CDR3 runs to 16 residues. Per the germline V gene, CDR1 is SGHDT and CDR2 is YYEEEE. The CDR3 loop reads CASSSGGGQGPYEQYF. The CDR3 region has the DNA TGTGCCAGCAGCTCCGGTGGGGGACAGGGTCCCTACGAGCAGTACTTC.

The chain employs TRBV25-1 and TRBJ2-3; D gene unclear. Germline values: CDR1 MGHDK, CDR2 SYGVNS. The V end lost 3 bases, the J end lost 6 bases, and 13 bases lay between the germline ends. There are 14 residues in the CDR3. The CDR3 DNA sequence: TGTGCCAGCAGTGATCCATCCGGATCGGATACGCAGTATTTT. Translated: CASSDPSGSDTQYF.

This clonotype was seen more than once but under ten times. The V and J genes are TRBV20-1 and TRBJ2-5; 7 nucleotides match TRBD1. With V trimmed by 5 bases and J by 5 bases, 5 bases remained unmatched. The CDR3 is 12 residues long. Germline-derived CDR1 and CDR2 are DFQATT and SNEGSKA (reference sequence). The CDR3 is CSADPQGETQYF. The DNA of the CDR3 is TGCAGTGCTGACCCACAGGGGGAGACCCAGTACTTC.

The chain couples TRBV27 to TRBJ1-2; 9 bases agree with TRBD1. This CDR3 comprises 14 residues. Germline V lookup: CDR1 MNHEY, CDR2 SMNVEV (reference sequence). V shed 5 bases and J 8 bases; nucleotides not matched to a gene: 9. CDR3 sequence: CASSLTGGWDGYTF. In DNA, the CDR3 is TGTGCCAGCAGTCTAACAGGGGGCTGGGACGGCTACACCTTC.

The genes are TRBV29-1 and TRBJ2-3, with D perhaps being TRBD1 or TRBD2 (6 bases each). Germline lookup yields CDR1 SQVTM and CDR2 ANQGSEA. The CDR3 is made up of 16 amino acids. Trimming left V 3 bases short and J 2 bases short, with 18 bases between. DNA of the CDR3: TGCAGCGTTGAGTTCCCCTACGGGGGCATCACAGATACGCAGTATTTT. This encodes CSVEFPYGGITDTQYF.

This clonotype was detected a few times. CDR3 nucleotides: TGTGCCACCAGCAGAGATTCGGCCGTCTACAATGAGCAGTTCTTC. It translates to CATSRDSAVYNEQFF. The chain uses TRBV15 and TRBJ2-1; no definite D call. Germline V CDR1 and CDR2: LNHNV, YYDKDF (reference sequence). CDR3 length: 15 residues. V was pared by 0 bases and J by 3 bases, with 9 bases between.

There are a few counts of this clonotype. A junction end diverges from the germline sequence, so it may reflect a read error. The DNA of the CDR3 is TGCAGTGCTAGAGACGCGGGACTAGCGGGGGGGGACAATGAACAGTTCTTC. This codes for CSARDAGLAGGDNEQFF. This chain links TRBV20-1 with TRBJ2-1; 16 bases map to TRBD2. CDR3 length: 17 amino acids. Per germline, CDR1 DFQATT and CDR2 SNEGSKA (reference sequence).

V usage is TRBV20-1 and J usage is TRBJ2-5, with 12 bases that match TRBD2. This CDR3 region has 15 residues. In germline, CDR1 is DFQATT, CDR2 SNEGSKA (reference sequence). Unmatched junction bases numbered 6, after V lost 3 bases and J lost 4 bases. The CDR3 reads CSASGLAGLGETQYF. The CDR3 DNA follows: TGCAGTGCTAGTGGACTAGCGGGGTTGGGAGAGACCCAGTACTTC.

The chain joins TRBV28 to TRBJ2-1; D gene uncertain. V dropped 5 bases and J dropped 2 bases, with 19 bases sitting between them. Germline V gene sequence: CDR1 MDHEN, CDR2 SYDVKM. The CDR3 contains 17 residues. The CDR3 region is CASSGHSPGRPYNEQFF. In DNA form, the CDR3 reads TGTGCCAGCAGTGGTCACTCCCCCGGAAGACCCTACAATGAGCAGTTCTTC.

The V and J genes are TRBV6-5 and TRBJ2-5; D is possibly TRBD1 (6 bases). This CDR3 contains 13 residues. The germline CDR1 and CDR2 sequences are MNHEY and SVGAGI. V lost 8 bases and J 3 bases, leaving 13 bases between the germline ends. CDR3 coding DNA: TGTGCCAGCCTCCCCTGGACAGAAGAGACCCAGTACTTC. Its protein product is CASLPWTEETQYF.

The gene calls are TRBV18 and TRBJ2-1; D could derive from TRBD1 or TRBD2 (5 bases each). Between the trimmed V and J ends, which lost 2 bases and 5 bases, there was a span of 13 bases. The CDR3 extends over 15 amino acids. CDR1 is KGHSH, CDR2 LQKENI, per germline. The CDR3 DNA is TGTGCCAGCTCACCATCCCACAGGCGGGACAATGAGCAGTTCTTC. Translated: CASSPSHRRDNEQFF.

The chain has TRBV29-1 and TRBJ2-3, with a tentative D call TRBD2 (5 bases). Trimming took off 7 bases at V and 2 bases at J, with 16 bases between the two ends. Germline V gene lookup returns CDR1 SQVTM and CDR2 ANQGSEA. This CDR3 region has 14 residues. CDR3 in amino acids: CSAPLGRDTDTQYF. Here the CDR3 DNA reads TGCAGCGCCCCCCTAGGGAGAGACACAGATACGCAGTATTTT.

The chain recombines TRBV29-1 with TRBJ2-1; D perhaps matches TRBD1 (6 bases). Looked up from germline, CDR1 is SQVTM and CDR2 is ANQGSEA. The CDR3 consists of 15 residues. The V gene lost 5 bases and the J gene lost 3 bases, with 17 bases spanning the gap. CDR3 protein: CSVQTGPNVYNEQFF. The CDR3 nucleotides read TGCAGCGTTCAAACAGGGCCAAACGTCTACAATGAGCAGTTCTTC.

This clonotype was picked up a small number of times. The rearrangement joins TRBV7-8 to TRBJ2-7; the D call may be TRBD1 or TRBD2 (5 bases each). The V and J ends lost 4 bases and 3 bases respectively, with 10 bases between them. The CDR3 is 13 residues long. CDR1 is SGHVS, CDR2 FQNEAQ, per germline. DNA of the CDR3: TGTGCCAGCAGCTCCCGGGACCACTACGAGCAGTACTTC. Translation: CASSSRDHYEQYF.

The rearrangement links TRBV6-2 or TRBV6-3 to TRBJ2-3; D may be TRBD1 (5 bases). This CDR3 region has 14 residues. CDR1 is MNHEY, CDR2 SVGEGT, per germline. V lost 6 bases and J 6 bases, leaving 16 bases between the germline ends. The CDR3 DNA reads as TGTGCCAGCAGAATCAGGGTGGACCGGGATACGCAGTATTTT. As protein: CASRIRVDRDTQYF.

This clonotype was seen a handful of times. V is TRBV3-1 and J is TRBJ2-5; maybe TRBD1 (6 bases). V was cut by 5 bases and J by 11 bases, with 27 bases left in between. This CDR3 is 16 amino acids long. Germline V CDR1 and CDR2: LGHDT, YNNKEL (reference sequence). This chain's CDR3 is CASSTLGGLGYNEQYF. For the CDR3, the DNA is TGTGCCAGCAGCACCCTAGGGGGTTTGGGCTACAATGAGCAGTACTTC.

The chain recombines TRBV3-1 with TRBJ1-1; 8 bases agree with TRBD1. The germline CDR1 and CDR2 sequences are LGHDT and YNNKEL (reference sequence). The ends lost 3 bases at V and 5 bases at J; junction bases unmatched: 8. The CDR3 has 15 residues. CDR3 bases: TGTGCCAGCAGCCACCGGGACAGGCCAAGGACTGAAGCTTTCTTT. Translation gives CASSHRDRPRTEAFF.

Concerning this clonotype itself: The junction departs from the called germline gene at one end, perhaps through a read error. V gene TRBV4-1 combines with J gene TRBJ2-1; no clear D. Germline V CDR1 and CDR2: MGHRA, YSYEKL. This CDR3 region has 15 residues. CDR3 coding DNA: TGCGCCAGCAGCCAAGCTGGGGTCTCCTACAGTGAGCAGTTCTTC. Its translation is CASSQAGVSYSEQFF.

The table lists this clonotype with a few counts. V gene TRBV6-5 combines with J gene TRBJ2-5; D gene uncertain. Germline V CDR1 and CDR2: MNHEY, SVGAGI. This CDR3 comprises 15 residues. V was pared by 0 bases and J by 5 bases, with 13 bases between. The chain's CDR3 is CASSYSGKMGETQYF. The CDR3 region has the DNA TGTGCCAGCAGTTACTCAGGGAAGATGGGGGAGACCCAGTACTTC.

Only a few counts were recorded for this clonotype. The genes are TRBV7-2 and TRBJ2-4; D remains ambiguous. V was trimmed by 4 bases and J by 15 bases, leaving 19 bases between them. The CDR3 has 13 residues. CDR1 is SGHTA, CDR2 FQGNSA, per germline. The CDR3 sequence is CASSSSAGRFGYF. The CDR3 coding sequence is TGTGCCAGCAGCTCCTCGGCTGGTCGCTTCGGGTACTTC.

This sequence joins TRBV29-1 and TRBJ2-3; 9 bases line up with TRBD1. The CDR3 consists of 15 residues. From germline, CDR1 is SQVTM and CDR2 ANQGSEA. V lost 3 bases to trimming and J lost 3 bases; unmatched junction nucleotides: 7. CDR3 amino acids: CSVDTIGTGTDTQYF. DNA for the CDR3: TGCAGCGTTGATACTATAGGGACAGGGACAGATACGCAGTATTTT.

This chain uses TRBV5-1 with TRBJ1-6, with D unclear. The CDR3 totals 17 residues. Trimming took 0 bases from V and 9 from J, leaving 19 bases between them. CDR1 is SGHRS, CDR2 YFSETQ, per germline. CDR3 sequence reads: CASSLGEVGPWGSPLHF. Here the CDR3 DNA reads TGCGCCAGCAGCTTGGGGGAAGTTGGACCCTGGGGTTCACCCCTCCACTTT.

The rearrangement links TRBV6-5 to TRBJ2-5; 8 bases align to TRBD2. CDR1 and CDR2 from the germline V gene are MNHEY and SVGAGI. The CDR3 has 13 amino acids. The ends lost 7 bases at V and 5 bases at J; junction bases unmatched: 6. The CDR3, as DNA: TGTGCCAGCAAGACGGGGGGGCGGGAGACCCAGTACTTC. It codes for CASKTGGRETQYF.

The chain carries TRBV20-1 and TRBJ1-1; D is unclear. The CDR3 consists of 14 residues. V was trimmed by 6 bases and J by 0 bases, leaving 14 bases between them. The germline V gene encodes CDR1 DFQATT and CDR2 SNEGSKA (reference sequence). CDR3 loop: CSAVRDQMNTEAFF. CDR3 bases: TGCAGTGCCGTACGGGATCAGATGAACACTGAAGCTTTCTTT.

This chain connects TRBV15 to TRBJ2-1; perhaps TRBD1 as D (5 bases). The CDR3 is made up of 15 amino acids. The germline CDR1 and CDR2 sequences are LNHNV and YYDKDF (reference sequence). Trimming shortened V by 4 bases and J by 4 bases, and 14 bases separated the two germline ends. The CDR3: CATSTARDRYNEQFF. CDR3 nucleotide sequence: TGTGCCACCAGCACCGCCAGAGACAGATACAATGAGCAGTTCTTC.

Ten or more counts support this clonotype. The rearrangement uses TRBV7-9 and TRBJ1-6; D is undetermined. V was cut by 5 bases and J by 9 bases, with 20 bases left in between. Germline CDR1 SEHNR, CDR2 FQNEAQ (reference sequence). CDR3 length: 16 residues. CDR3 sequence reads: CASSISWSIGSSPLHF. The CDR3 DNA reads as TGTGCCAGCAGCATTAGTTGGAGCATTGGGAGTTCACCCCTCCACTTT.

The rearrangement uses TRBV29-1 and TRBJ2-1; 12 positions agree with TRBD2. CDR1 and CDR2 (germline): SQVTM, ANQGSEA. This CDR3 is built from 14 residues. V lost 6 bases to trimming and J lost 5 bases; unmatched junction nucleotides: 5. The DNA for the CDR3 is TGCAGCGTCCTACTAGCGGGGGGCCACAATGAGCAGTTCTTC. It specifies CSVLLAGGHNEQFF.

The gene calls are TRBV27 and TRBJ1-4; D gene uncertain. V was clipped by 2 bases and J by 3 bases, with 10 bases between them. Germline CDR1 MNHEY, CDR2 SMNVEV (reference sequence). CDR3 length equals 15 residues. The CDR3 loop reads CASSLRGTPNEKLFF. The CDR3 DNA follows: TGTGCCAGCAGTTTAAGAGGCACACCTAATGAAAAACTGTTTTTT.